The rows below give T cell receptor beta chains drawn from one sample of a study of T-cell memory formation after mild COVID-19. TCRdb reprocessed the 5' RACE reads with MiXCR, giving one entry per CDR3 protein. The sample shows roughly 49,000 distinct CDR3 sequences, roughly a quarter of them seen only once. What was sequenced was PBMCs or a T cell subset sorted from them (not recorded which). The origin of the receptors is a man aged 18-30 years who had mild COVID-19 (a few samples of this study predate the infection). Cell type and time point are not known. Each CDR3 is given with its conserved first and last residue. The order of the fields is J gene, D gene, V gene, clone size, CDR3 protein, CDR3 DNA. The D gene is left open where the match is weak. Some rows mark clone size as missing; the rest say once, few, many or name a class of expanded clone.

J: TRBJ1-1; D: -; V: TRBV6-1; size: few; CDR3: CASSDLGGNTEAFF; DNA: TGTGCCAGCAGTGACCTGGGGGGCAACACTGAAGCTTTCTTT
J: TRBJ2-5; D: -; V: TRBV9; size: -; CDR3: CASSGYGTGGETQYF; DNA: TGTGCCAGCAGCGGATACGGGACGGGCGGTGAGACCCAGTACTTC
J: TRBJ2-3; D: TRBD2; V: TRBV7-9; size: few; CDR3: CASSSPTSGITDTQYF; DNA: TGTGCCAGCAGCTCTCCGACTAGCGGAATCACAGATACGCAGTATTTT
J: TRBJ2-3; D: TRBD1; V: TRBV25-1; size: -; CDR3: CATTTGFTDTQYF; DNA: TGTGCCACCACGACAGGGTTCACAGATACGCAGTATTTT
J: TRBJ2-1; D: TRBD2; V: TRBV7-8; size: few; CDR3: CASSAQRGGKNEQFF; DNA: TGTGCCAGCAGCGCACAGCGGGGGGGAAAAAATGAGCAGTTCTTC
J: TRBJ2-3; D: TRBD2; V: TRBV6-4; size: many; CDR3: CASSETGGAADTQYF; DNA: TGTGCCAGCAGTGAAACCGGGGGGGCCGCAGATACGCAGTATTTT
J: TRBJ2-7; D: TRBD2; V: TRBV5-1; size: few; CDR3: CASSPQYLAGPDEQYF; DNA: TGCGCCAGCAGCCCCCAATACTTAGCGGGGCCAGACGAGCAGTACTTC
J: TRBJ2-3; D: TRBD2; V: TRBV29-1; size: -; CDR3: CSVEAWTSGGATDTQYF; DNA: TGCAGCGTTGAAGCTTGGACTAGCGGGGGGGCAACAGATACGCAGTATTTT
J: TRBJ2-1; D: TRBD1; V: TRBV5-1; size: few; CDR3: CASSLVGTGVYNEQFF; DNA: TGCGCCAGCAGCTTAGTGGGGACAGGGGTCTACAATGAGCAGTTCTTC
J: TRBJ2-5; D: -; V: TRBV12-3/TRBV12-4; size: -; CDR3: CASSLDSLSGTQYF; DNA: TGTGCCAGCAGTTTGGACTCCCTTTCTGGGACCCAGTACTTC
J: TRBJ2-7; D: -; V: TRBV4-1; size: -; CDR3: CASSQEPRAYEQYF; DNA: TGCGCCAGCAGCCAAGAACCCCGGGCCTACGAGCAGTACTTC
J: TRBJ2-3; D: -; V: TRBV20-1; size: few; CDR3: CSASEAYTSTDTQYF; DNA: TGCAGTGCTAGCGAGGCTTATACGAGCACAGATACGCAGTATTTT
J: TRBJ2-7; D: -; V: TRBV20-1; size: -; CDR3: CSARPSTRAYEQYF; DNA: TGCAGTGCTAGACCCTCCACACGCGCCTACGAGCAGTACTTC
J: TRBJ2-7; D: -; V: TRBV6-6; size: many; CDR3: CATFAGLYEQYF; DNA: TGTGCCACCTTCGCGGGCCTCTACGAGCAGTACTTC
J: TRBJ1-5; D: -; V: TRBV11-2; size: -; CDR3: CASSLDGNSNQPQHF; DNA: TGTGCCAGCAGCTTAGATGGCAATAGCAATCAGCCCCAGCATTTT
J: TRBJ2-2; D: -; V: TRBV18; size: -; CDR3: CASSPPHRELFF; DNA: TGTGCCAGCTCACCACCCCACAGGGAGCTGTTTTTT
J: TRBJ1-2; D: -; V: TRBV27; size: -; CDR3: CASSNDGWGYTF; DNA: TGTGCCAGCAGTAACGACGGCTGGGGCTACACCTTC
J: TRBJ2-3; D: TRBD1; V: TRBV7-9; size: few; CDR3: CASSSDRAGTDTQYF; DNA: TGTGCCAGCAGCTCGGACAGGGCTGGCACAGATACGCAGTATTTT
J: TRBJ2-7; D: TRBD1; V: TRBV29-1; size: -; CDR3: CSVADREYEQYF; DNA: TGCAGCGTTGCGGACAGGGAGTACGAGCAGTACTTC
J: TRBJ2-5; D: TRBD1; V: TRBV7-9; size: few; CDR3: CASSLGHRGDDQYF; DNA: TGTGCCAGCAGCTTAGGTCACAGGGGTGACGACCAGTACTTC
J: TRBJ2-7; D: -; V: TRBV6-5; size: -; CDR3: CASGYEQYF; DNA: TGTGCCAGCGGCTACGAGCAGTACTTC
J: TRBJ1-5; D: -; V: TRBV6-5; size: -; CDR3: CASSYGSNQPQHF; DNA: TGTGCCAGCAGTTACGGCAGCAATCAGCCCCAGCATTTT
J: TRBJ2-3; D: -; V: TRBV7-2; size: -; CDR3: CASSLGITFGLSPPDTQYF; DNA: TGTGCCAGCAGCTTAGGGATCACGTTTGGACTTTCCCCCCCGGATACGCAGTATTTT
J: TRBJ1-5; D: -; V: TRBV5-6; size: -; CDR3: CASSGWAGPSNQPQHF; DNA: TGTGCCAGCAGCGGGTGGGCAGGCCCTAGCAATCAGCCCCAGCATTTT
J: TRBJ2-2; D: TRBD1; V: TRBV2; size: -; CDR3: CASSDWTGEAGELFF; DNA: TGTGCCAGCAGTGATTGGACAGGGGAGGCCGGGGAGCTGTTTTTT
J: TRBJ1-4; D: TRBD1; V: TRBV10-3; size: -; CDR3: CAISEGQGPNGEKLFF; DNA: TGTGCCATCAGTGAGGGACAGGGACCTAACGGTGAAAAACTGTTTTTT
J: TRBJ2-1; D: -; V: TRBV5-1; size: few; CDR3: CASRGFADYNEQFF; DNA: TGCGCCAGCAGGGGGTTCGCCGACTACAATGAGCAGTTCTTC
J: TRBJ1-2; D: -; V: TRBV4-2; size: -; CDR3: CASSPPAGEDYGYTF; DNA: TGTGCCAGCAGCCCCCCAGCAGGGGAGGACTATGGCTACACCTTC
J: TRBJ2-7; D: -; V: TRBV7-6; size: few; CDR3: CASSLVVGGLDEQYF; DNA: TGTGCCAGCAGCTTAGTGGTAGGGGGTCTCGACGAGCAGTACTTC
J: TRBJ1-5; D: -; V: TRBV6-1; size: few; CDR3: CASSEGQGDAQPQHF; DNA: TGTGCCAGCAGTGAGGGACAAGGGGACGCTCAGCCCCAGCATTTT
J: TRBJ2-1; D: -; V: TRBV15; size: -; CDR3: CATSRASDEQFF; DNA: TGTGCCACCAGCAGAGCCTCTGACGAGCAGTTCTTC
J: TRBJ2-1; D: TRBD2; V: TRBV6-2/TRBV6-3; size: many; CDR3: CASSEAGGDYNEQFF; DNA: TGTGCCAGCAGTGAGGCGGGGGGAGATTACAATGAGCAGTTCTTC
J: TRBJ2-5; D: -; V: TRBV27; size: once; CDR3: CASRISGSPRETQYF; DNA: TGTGCCAGCAGAATTTCAGGGTCCCCTCGGGAGACCCAGTACTTC
J: TRBJ2-7; D: -; V: TRBV1; size: -; CDR3: CTSSRIGLAGWEQYF; DNA: TGCACCAGCAGCCGGATAGGACTAGCGGGTTGGGAGCAGTACTTC
J: TRBJ2-1; D: -; V: TRBV4-3; size: few; CDR3: CASSQVAGALREQFF; DNA: TGCGCCAGCAGCCAAGTGGCGGGGGCGCTGCGGGAGCAGTTCTTC
J: TRBJ2-7; D: -; V: TRBV2; size: -; CDR3: CASSEETYEQYF; DNA: TGTGCCAGCAGTGAGGAAACCTACGAGCAGTACTTC
J: TRBJ2-5; D: -; V: TRBV7-9; size: -; CDR3: CASSLLPRQETQYF; DNA: TGTGCCAGCAGCTTACTCCCGCGCCAAGAGACCCAGTACTTC
J: TRBJ1-4; D: -; V: TRBV20-1; size: few; CDR3: CSARDLRGGEKLFF; DNA: TGCAGTGCTAGAGATCTCAGGGGCGGAGAAAAACTGTTTTTT
J: TRBJ2-1; D: -; V: TRBV12-3/TRBV12-4; size: -; CDR3: CASSFGSTRGYNEQFF; DNA: TGTGCCAGCAGTTTTGGGTCGACTAGAGGGTACAATGAGCAGTTCTTC
J: TRBJ2-3; D: -; V: TRBV9; size: -; CDR3: CASSVGQRSTDTQYF; DNA: TGTGCCAGCAGCGTAGGACAGCGTAGCACAGATACGCAGTATTTT
J: TRBJ1-5; D: TRBD1; V: TRBV11-2; size: few; CDR3: CASSRTQTDRNQPQHF; DNA: TGTGCCAGCAGCCGGACCCAGACGGACAGGAATCAGCCCCAGCATTTT
J: TRBJ2-1; D: -; V: TRBV7-9; size: -; CDR3: CASSLTTYGNEQFF; DNA: TGTGCCAGCAGCCTGACAACGTATGGGAATGAGCAGTTCTTC
J: TRBJ1-6; D: -; V: TRBV27; size: -; CDR3: CASRRGGNSPLHF; DNA: TGTGCCAGCAGGCGGGGGGGTAATTCACCCCTCCACTTT
J: TRBJ2-3; D: TRBD2; V: TRBV4-1; size: few; CDR3: CASSQLLAGATDTQYF; DNA: TGCGCCAGCAGCCAGCTACTAGCGGGGGCTACAGATACGCAGTATTTT
J: TRBJ2-5; D: -; V: TRBV5-1; size: few; CDR3: CASSFRRPQTETQYF; DNA: TGCGCCAGCAGCTTTAGACGGCCCCAGACGGAGACCCAGTACTTC
J: TRBJ2-7; D: -; V: TRBV4-2; size: -; CDR3: CASSQDSAFSGLDYEQYF; DNA: TGTGCCAGCAGCCAAGATTCGGCCTTCTCAGGATTGGACTACGAGCAGTACTTC
J: TRBJ2-3; D: -; V: TRBV6-4; size: few; CDR3: CASSDEGGAADTQYF; DNA: TGTGCCAGCAGTGACGAGGGGGGGGCCGCAGATACGCAGTATTTT
J: TRBJ1-5; D: TRBD1; V: TRBV6-2/TRBV6-3; size: -; CDR3: CASSYFGQGPQPQHF; DNA: TGTGCCAGCAGTTACTTCGGACAGGGGCCTCAGCCCCAGCATTTT
J: TRBJ2-7; D: TRBD1; V: TRBV6-5; size: few; CDR3: CASSYYRGDEQYF; DNA: TGTGCCAGCAGTTACTACAGGGGTGACGAGCAGTACTTC
J: TRBJ1-4; D: -; V: TRBV9; size: few; CDR3: CASSVWGGANEKLFF; DNA: TGTGCCAGCAGCGTATGGGGAGGAGCCAATGAAAAACTGTTTTTT
J: TRBJ2-3; D: -; V: TRBV15; size: -; CDR3: CATSSGEGGSTDTQYF; DNA: TGTGCCACCAGCAGTGGGGAGGGGGGGAGCACAGATACGCAGTATTTT